A selection of T cell receptor beta chains follows, all from one sample in a study of CD8 T cells in ankylosing spondylitis. In TCRdb, the 5' RACE reads were re-called with MiXCR into one record per CDR3 protein. In the table there are around 150,000 distinct CDR3 sequences, approximately 10% of which are singletons. The sequencing sample was made of blood, either unsorted or a sorted T cell fraction (not recorded which). All receptors derive from a female donor with ankylosing spondylitis or in good health (not recorded which). The CDR3 runs from the conserved cysteine through the conserved F or W. A row's size may be missing; if present it is once, few, many or a size class.

>TRBV7-9|NA
CASSFTSGAYEQYF
>TRBV6-2/TRBV6-3|many
CATDPERNTGELFF
>TRBV29-1|many
CRATGLSDTEAFF
>TRBV3-1|many
CASGQGAEQFF
>TRBV29-1|many
CSVATLASGLQYF
>TRBV7-9|many
CASSLGLATNEQFF
>TRBV27|NA
CASKLTGSNTAALF
>TRBV7-9|NA
CASSLGQGDDEQFF
>TRBV19|few
CATLAGGTDTQYF
>TRBV20-1|many
CSATGTSGRRSYEQYF
>TRBV9|many
CASSVEGATGWYNEQFF
>TRBV5-5|many
CASSGFGIEQYF
>TRBV12-3/TRBV12-4|many
CASSLGTANYGYTF
>TRBV28|few
CASSLEVKAFPQETQYF
>TRBV28|many
CASTNSYNEQFF
>TRBV6-2/TRBV6-3|once
CASSYGTQGYEQYF
>TRBV10-3|NA
CAIQRQRQNEKLFF
>TRBV25-1|many
CASSVGLQTEAFF
>TRBV10-3|many
CAISTGLAGGGDTQYF
>TRBV6-5|many
CASSYGYPGNTIYF
>TRBV20-1|many
CSKAESSYNEQFF
>TRBV18|many
CASSPDRNYGQYF
>TRBV27|many
CASSYLGEGEYGYTF
>TRBV29-1|many
CSVDSSGANVLTF